Listed below are T cell receptor beta chains from one sample, sequenced in a study of cytomegalovirus exposure and HLA in healthy donors. The protocol was immunoSEQ multiplex PCR, while the TCRdb copy is restricted to in-frame clones and leaves out a portion. The table has about 82,000 clones, 70% to 80% seen once. Sequenced input: PBMCs. The receptors originated from a man aged 50-59 years in good health and CMV-seronegative. Each CDR3 is given with its conserved first and last residue.

CASSADRVQPQHF	TRBJ1-5	TRBV6-5
CASSPRRNMNTEAFF	TRBJ1-1	TRBV28
CASSQVSGRWNQETQYF	TRBJ2-5	TRBV4-2
CASRPWGENSPLHF	TRBJ1-6	TRBV5-1
CASSLAGSSYNEQFF	TRBJ2-1	TRBV6-6
CASSLGTVSNTEAFF	TRBJ1-1	TRBV7-2
CATNTGDQPQHF	TRBJ1-5	TRBV10-3
CASSPGTGRGAEAFF	TRBJ1-1	TRBV18
CASSIEIQETQYF	TRBJ2-5	TRBV5-1
CASSSRPYYEQYF	TRBJ2-7	TRBV7-2
CASSLSYGGTMGTGELFF	TRBJ2-2	TRBV5-5
CASSLKRGAGELFF	TRBJ2-2	TRBV14
CAIGLAGGMNTGELFF	TRBJ2-2	TRBV10-3
CASSFAQRYEQYF	TRBJ2-7	TRBV5-1
CASSWTGGVTTEAFF	TRBJ1-1	TRBV6-5
CASSPAEGHYEQYF	TRBJ2-7	TRBV11-2
CASSSRNYGYTF	TRBJ1-2	TRBV27
CASSTSFEKLFF	TRBJ1-4	TRBV19
CASSVGPTRTRGHTSFYGYTF	TRBJ1-2	TRBV9
CSVPGQGITNEKLFF	TRBJ1-4	TRBV29-1
CASTARADTWPLHF	TRBJ1-6	TRBV6-6
CASSIIFSGANVLTF	TRBJ2-6	TRBV19
CASSQQGARGYTF	TRBJ1-2	TRBV5-4
CASSLAWGRDEKLFF	TRBJ1-4	TRBV5-1
CASSRTEAFGQPQHF	TRBJ1-5	TRBV6-5
CASSLAGGQAYEQYF	TRBJ2-7	TRBV5-5
CASSYMGAEAFF	TRBJ1-1	TRBV6-5
CAWSVSRAGELFF	TRBJ2-2	TRBV30
CASSSRASGGADTQYF	TRBJ2-3	TRBV5-1
CASSQQDLAYEQYF	TRBJ2-7	TRBV14